These 29 T cell receptor beta chains originate from one sample sequenced in a study of CD8 T cells in Susac syndrome. Random hexamers were used to reverse transcribe the RNA input (about 0.5 to 1 ug). TCRdb re-analysed the immunoSEQ multiplex PCR reads in MiXCR, keeping a single row per CDR3 protein. The sample records about 210,000 distinct CDR3 sequences, 95% being singletons. The sequencing sample was made of CD4+ T cells from PBMCs. These receptors all come from a human donor with multiple sclerosis.

V gene TRBV20-1 combines with J gene TRBJ1-4; D might be TRBD1 (5 bases). The CDR3 is made up of 14 amino acids. With 8 bases removed from V and 5 bases from J, the gap between germline ends came to 18 bases. Germline V CDR1 and CDR2: DFQATT, SNEGSKA (reference sequence). The DNA for the CDR3 is TGCAGTCCTTTACCTGACAGCGTCAATGAAAAACTGTTTTTT. This translates into CSPLPDSVNEKLFF.

The rearrangement joins TRBV16 to TRBJ1-4; D gene ambiguous. The CDR3 length is 14 residues. Deletions cut 1 base from V and 8 bases from J, with 11 bases between. Germline V gene data show CDR1 as KGHSY and CDR2 as FQNENV. CDR3 sequence reads: CASSQLSSVEKLFF. The CDR3 DNA reads TGTGCCAGCAGCCAATTATCATCAGTAGAAAAACTGTTTTTT.

The V and J genes are TRBV30 and TRBJ2-5; 12 bases fit TRBD2. The V gene end was trimmed by 4 bases and the J gene end by 3 bases; junction bases not matched to a gene: 0. From germline, CDR1 is GTSNPN and CDR2 SVGIG (reference sequence). This CDR3 spans 13 amino acids. The CDR3 DNA sequence: TGTGCCTGGACTAGCGGGAGGGAAGAGACCCAGTACTTC. Protein: CAWTSGREETQYF.

The chain recombines TRBV6-6 with TRBJ1-5; 7 bases are a match to TRBD1. Trimming at V came to 5 bases and at J to 12 bases, leaving 7 bases not matched to a gene. The CDR3 is 12 amino acids. Germline CDR1 reads MNHNY; CDR2 reads SVGAGI (reference sequence). The CDR3 nucleotides read TGTGCCAGCAGTCAGGGACAGCCAAGCCAGCATTTT. It translates to CASSQGQPSQHF.

The V gene is TRBV30, the J gene TRBJ2-5; D gene unclear. This CDR3 is built from 14 residues. Trimming shortened V by 0 bases and J by 4 bases, and 12 bases separated the two germline ends. Germline loops: CDR1 GTSNPN, CDR2 SVGIG (reference sequence). CDR3: CAWSVIEQLETQYF. The CDR3 DNA sequence: TGTGCCTGGAGTGTAATTGAGCAACTAGAGACCCAGTACTTC.

The chain employs TRBV2 and TRBJ2-7; D perhaps matches TRBD2 (5 bases). The CDR3 has 12 amino acids. Per germline, CDR1 SNHLY and CDR2 FYNNEI. V lost 9 bases to trimming and J lost 0 bases, with 9 bases between them. In nucleotides, the CDR3 is TGTGCCAGTCGTACTAGCTCCTACGAGCAGTACTTC. Amino acid sequence: CASRTSSYEQYF.

V usage is TRBV7-2 and J usage is TRBJ2-1, with a tentative D call TRBD2 (5 bases). Trimming stripped 4 bases from V and 6 bases from J, with 10 bases between. The CDR3 is 13 residues long. The V gene's germline CDR1 is SGHTA and CDR2 FQGNSA. Here the CDR3 reads CASSSDFFNEQFF. DNA for the CDR3: TGTGCCAGCAGCTCGGACTTTTTCAATGAGCAGTTCTTC.

Remarks on this clonotype: A junction boundary mismatches the germline segment, possibly from a read error. The V call is TRBV5-3, the J call TRBJ2-7; 12 nucleotides align to TRBD2. TRBV5-3 is an open reading frame whose function is uncertain. The CDR3 is 15 amino acids. CDR3 in amino acids: CASSSGLAGLGEQYF. CDR3 sequence (DNA): TGTGCCAGCAGCTCGGGACTAGCGGGCTTGGGGGAGCAGTACTTC.

The V call is TRBV29-1, the J call TRBJ1-2, with 11 bases that match TRBD1. CDR1 SQVTM and CDR2 ANQGSEA come from the germline V gene. With 7 bases clipped from V and 4 bases from J, the junction kept 11 bases outside the gene matches. This CDR3 has 15 amino acids. The CDR3 sequence is CSGRRTGGTGYGYTF. CDR3 nucleotides: TGCAGCGGTAGAAGGACAGGGGGCACCGGCTATGGCTACACCTTC.

V gene TRBV3-1 combines with J gene TRBJ2-1; TRBD1 or TRBD2 may be the D gene (5 bases each). Trimming took off 0 bases at V and 9 bases at J, with 12 bases between the two ends. CDR3 length: 14 residues. Germline CDR1 and CDR2: LGHDT and YNNKEL (reference sequence). The CDR3 DNA follows: TGTGCCAGCAGCCAAGACTGGGGGTTCGGTGAGCAGTTCTTC. It yields the protein CASSQDWGFGEQFF.

This chain links TRBV20-1 with TRBJ1-1; D uncertain. CDR3 size: 13 residues. Trimming removed 1 base at V and 1 base at J, with 7 bases between. Germline V gene lookup returns CDR1 DFQATT and CDR2 SNEGSKA (reference sequence). The CDR3, as DNA: TGCAGTGCTAGAGGAATAGCGAACACTGAAGCTTTCTTT. Protein: CSARGIANTEAFF.

V gene TRBV11-2 combines with J gene TRBJ2-3; D is unresolved. Trimming left V 3 bases short and J 6 bases short, with 16 bases between. The CDR3 runs 15 residues. Germline V gene lookup returns CDR1 SGHAT and CDR2 FQNNGV. This chain's CDR3 is CASSFRAGFVDTQYF. The CDR3 nucleotides read TGTGCCAGCAGCTTTAGGGCAGGTTTCGTTGATACGCAGTATTTT.

The genes are TRBV5-6 and TRBJ2-7; 7 positions agree with TRBD1. CDR3 length: 15 residues. Germline V lookup: CDR1 SGHDT, CDR2 YYEEEE. V lost 5 bases, J lost 3 bases, and 11 bases stayed unmatched. DNA for the CDR3: TGTGCCAGCAGATCTATCGGGACAGCAAGCTACGAGCAGTACTTC. This sequence encodes CASRSIGTASYEQYF.

The chain links TRBV3-1 to TRBJ2-1; 12 bases match TRBD2. The ends lost 4 bases at V and 0 bases at J; junction bases unmatched: 4. Germline V gene sequence: CDR1 LGHDT, CDR2 YNNKEL (reference sequence). The CDR3 loop spans 17 amino acids. In DNA form, the CDR3 reads TGTGCCAGCAGCCGAAGACTAGCGGGGGTCTCCTACAATGAGCAGTTCTTC. This sequence encodes CASSRRLAGVSYNEQFF.

This clonotype showed up just once. V is TRBV2 and J is TRBJ1-1; the match to TRBD1 covers 8 bases. With V trimmed by 6 bases and J by 7 bases, 1 base remained unmatched. Germline V CDR1 and CDR2: SNHLY, FYNNEI. The CDR3 has 11 residues. CDR3 residues: CASRQGVEAFF. Here the CDR3 DNA reads TGTGCCAGCAGACAGGGGGTTGAAGCTTTCTTT.

The V and J genes are TRBV20-1 and TRBJ1-2, with D tentatively TRBD1 (6 bases). V shed 5 bases and J shed 5 bases, with 15 bases lying between them. Germline CDR1 DFQATT, CDR2 SNEGSKA (reference sequence). The CDR3 has 13 residues. CDR3: CSAATGTEYGYTF. The CDR3 nucleotides read TGCAGTGCTGCCACAGGGACGGAATATGGCTACACCTTC.

This chain links TRBV27 with TRBJ2-7; TRBD2 matches at 9 bases. The CDR3 length is 14 residues. Trimming cost V 8 bases and J 7 bases; bases outside gene matches: 12. Germline assignment: CDR1 MNHEY and CDR2 SMNVEV (reference sequence). For the CDR3, the DNA is TGTGCCAGCTGGGGAGGAGCGGGAGGATGGGAGCAGTACTTC. It is translated as CASWGGAGGWEQYF.

The rearrangement links TRBV3-1 to TRBJ2-7; TRBD2 aligns across 7 bases. Germline V gene data show CDR1 as LGHDT and CDR2 as YNNKEL (reference sequence). The CDR3 is made up of 17 amino acids. V shed 1 base and J 2 bases; nucleotides not matched to a gene: 11. DNA of the CDR3: TGTGCCAGCAGCCAAGTTTTCCCGGGACTACGTGCCTACGAGCAGTACTTC. It encodes CASSQVFPGLRAYEQYF.

The chain recombines TRBV6-1 with TRBJ2-1; 8 nucleotides line up with TRBD1. This CDR3 is 16 amino acids long. V trimming: 7 bases; J trimming: 0 bases; junction bases outside the gene matches: 8. CDR1 and CDR2 (germline): MNHNS, SASEGT. CDR3 DNA: TGTGCCAGCAAGGGCAGGGGGCCAAGCTCCTACAATGAGCAGTTCTTC. Translation: CASKGRGPSSYNEQFF.

Of note for this clonotype: The CDR3 ends on some other residue instead of the conserved phenylalanine or tryptophan, so this is likely a read error. The DNA is omitted, as the CDR3 cannot be located on it reliably, and the CDR3 follows TCRdb's listing. The rearrangement uses TRBV3-1 and TRBJ2-7; TRBD2, the table's D call, lacks a check against the DNA. The germline V gene has CDR1 LGHDT and CDR2 YNNKEL (reference sequence). The CDR3 is made up of 11 amino acids, end residues included. The CDR3 region is CASSQDGGTVL.

The rearrangement links TRBV30 to TRBJ1-2; D might be TRBD1 (6 bases). Trimming took 3 bases from V and 4 from J, leaving 12 bases between them. Germline lookup yields CDR1 GTSNPN and CDR2 SVGIG (reference sequence). The CDR3 is made up of 13 amino acids. The chain's CDR3 is CAWREGGGYGYTF. CDR3 DNA sequence: TGTGCCTGGAGGGAGGGGGGCGGCTATGGCTACACCTTC.

The gene calls are TRBV6-1 and TRBJ2-1; 12 nucleotides line up with TRBD2. The V gene's germline CDR1 is MNHNS and CDR2 SASEGT. Germline trimming cut 11 bases from V and 5 bases from J; bases unmatched to any gene: 19. The CDR3 totals 18 residues. CDR3 region: CAPMPDELAGGLHNEQFF. The DNA of the CDR3 is TGTGCCCCCATGCCGGACGAACTAGCGGGGGGCCTCCACAATGAGCAGTTCTTC.

V usage is TRBV15 and J usage is TRBJ2-2; 8 bases agree with TRBD1. Germline assignment: CDR1 LNHNV and CDR2 YYDKDF (reference sequence). J was trimmed by 2 bases and V by 9 bases; bases with no gene match: 2. CDR3 length equals 13 residues. In DNA, the CDR3 is TGTGCCACTGACAGGGGCAACACCGGGGAGCTGTTTTTT. Translation: CATDRGNTGELFF.

This sequence joins TRBV23-1 and TRBJ2-7, with no clear D. TRBV23-1 belongs to the ORF category, with a function that is uncertain. The CDR3 runs to 16 residues. V lost 0 bases and J 7 bases, leaving 19 bases between the germline ends. CDR3 amino acids: CASSQSEPPRHLEQYF. The CDR3, as DNA: TGCGCCAGCAGTCAATCGGAGCCCCCTCGGCACTTGGAGCAGTACTTC.

The CDR3, as DNA: TGTGCCAGCAGCCAAGACGGGACAGGGCCGAACACTGAAGCTTTCTTT. Translation: CASSQDGTGPNTEAFF. V gene TRBV4-2 combines with J gene TRBJ1-1; 9 nucleotides align to TRBD1. The CDR3 totals 16 residues. Germline lookup yields CDR1 LGHNA and CDR2 YNFKEQ. After removal of 0 bases from V and 1 base from J, the junction contained 3 bases not matched to a gene.

The gene calls are TRBV7-2 and TRBJ2-7; no definite D call. The germline gives CDR1 SGHTA, CDR2 FQGNSA. Deletions cut 5 bases from V and 3 bases from J, with 5 bases between. This CDR3 region has 11 residues. The CDR3: CASSMSYEQYF. DNA for the CDR3: TGTGCCAGCAGCATGAGCTACGAGCAGTACTTC.

The CDR3 region has the DNA TGCGCCAGCAGCTTGGGGGGACTAGCGCGCAATGAGCAGTTCTTC. Amino acids: CASSLGGLARNEQFF. The chain joins TRBV5-1 to TRBJ2-1; TRBD2 agrees at 10 bases. V lost 0 bases to trimming and J lost 6 bases; unmatched junction nucleotides: 3. Germline CDR1 SGHRS, CDR2 YFSETQ. The CDR3 runs 15 residues.

This clonotype is a singleton in its sample. The V call is TRBV3-1, the J call TRBJ2-7; D is unresolved. Deletions cut 4 bases from V and 2 bases from J, with 12 bases between. The germline V gene encodes CDR1 LGHDT and CDR2 YNNKEL (reference sequence). The CDR3 sequence is 14 residues long. The CDR3 sequence: CASSLRTETYEQYF. The CDR3 bases are TGTGCCAGCAGCCTCAGAACAGAAACCTACGAGCAGTACTTC.

The V gene is TRBV20-1, the J gene TRBJ1-5; unclear D gene. This CDR3 spans 12 amino acids. V lost 4 bases and J lost 0, with 4 bases in between. Germline V lookup: CDR1 DFQATT, CDR2 SNEGSKA (reference sequence). As DNA, the CDR3 is TGCAGTGCTACAGTTAGCAATCAGCCCCAGCATTTT. Its protein is CSATVSNQPQHF.